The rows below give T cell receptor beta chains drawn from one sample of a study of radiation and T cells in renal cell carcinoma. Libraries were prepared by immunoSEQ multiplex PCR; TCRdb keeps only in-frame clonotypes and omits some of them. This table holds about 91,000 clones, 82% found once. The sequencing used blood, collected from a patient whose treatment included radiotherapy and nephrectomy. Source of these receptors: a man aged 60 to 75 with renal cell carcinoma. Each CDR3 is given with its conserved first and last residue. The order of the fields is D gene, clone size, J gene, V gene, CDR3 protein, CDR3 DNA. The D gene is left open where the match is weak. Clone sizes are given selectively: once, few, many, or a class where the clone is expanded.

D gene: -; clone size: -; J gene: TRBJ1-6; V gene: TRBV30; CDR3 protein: CAWNPGGYNSPLHF; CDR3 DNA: TGTGCCTGGAACCCGGGGGGTTATAATTCACCCCTCCACTTT
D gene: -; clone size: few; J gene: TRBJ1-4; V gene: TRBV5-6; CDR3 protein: CASSLGTTNEKLFF; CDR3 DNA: TGTGCCAGCAGCTTGGGGACAACTAATGAAAAACTGTTTTTT
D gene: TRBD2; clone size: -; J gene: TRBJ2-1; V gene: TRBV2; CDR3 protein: CASTPGLAGVRNEQFF; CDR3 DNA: TGTGCCAGCACCCCCGGACTAGCGGGAGTTAGGAATGAGCAGTTCTTC
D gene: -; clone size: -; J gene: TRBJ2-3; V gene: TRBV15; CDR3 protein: CATWPGPTDTQYF; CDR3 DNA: TGTGCCACCTGGCCAGGGCCCACAGATACGCAGTATTTT
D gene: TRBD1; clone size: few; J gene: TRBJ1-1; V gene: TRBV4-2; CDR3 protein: CASSQQSGQVNTEAFF; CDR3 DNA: TGTGCCAGCAGCCAGCAATCGGGACAGGTGAACACTGAAGCTTTCTTT
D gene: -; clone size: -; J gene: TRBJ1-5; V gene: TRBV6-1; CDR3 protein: CASADLQPQHF; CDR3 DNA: TGTGCCAGCGCAGACCTTCAGCCCCAGCATTTT
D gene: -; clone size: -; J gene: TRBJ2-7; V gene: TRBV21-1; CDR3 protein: CASSPLRDHQYEEQYF; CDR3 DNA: TGTGCCAGCAGCCCTCTCCGTGACCACCAGTATGAGGAGCAGTACTTC
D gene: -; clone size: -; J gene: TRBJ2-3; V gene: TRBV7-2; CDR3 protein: CASSFNTDTQYF; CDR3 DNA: TGTGCCAGCAGCTTCAACACAGATACGCAGTATTTT
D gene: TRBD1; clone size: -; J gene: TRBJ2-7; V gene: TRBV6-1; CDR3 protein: CASSEDRDPYF; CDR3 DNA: TGTGCCAGCAGTGAGGACAGGGATCCGTACTTC
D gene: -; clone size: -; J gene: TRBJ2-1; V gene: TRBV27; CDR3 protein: CASKIGSGSYNEQFF; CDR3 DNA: TGTGCCAGCAAGATAGGGAGCGGGTCCTACAATGAGCAGTTCTTC
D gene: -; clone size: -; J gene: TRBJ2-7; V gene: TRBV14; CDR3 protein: CASSQRFGEQYF; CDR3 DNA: TGTGCCAGCAGTCAGCGGTTCGGCGAGCAGTACTTC
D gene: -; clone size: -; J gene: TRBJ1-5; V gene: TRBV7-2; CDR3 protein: CASSLDRPPQHF; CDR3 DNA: TGTGCCAGCAGCTTAGACAGACCACCCCAGCATTTT
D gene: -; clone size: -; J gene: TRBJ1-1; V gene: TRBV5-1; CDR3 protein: CASSPSQNTEAFF; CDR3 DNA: TGCGCCAGCAGCCCATCACAGAACACTGAAGCTTTCTTT
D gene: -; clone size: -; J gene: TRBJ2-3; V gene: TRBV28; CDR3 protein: CASSFNGRAFSTDTQYF; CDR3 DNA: TGTGCCAGCAGTTTCAATGGCCGAGCTTTTAGCACAGATACGCAGTATTTT
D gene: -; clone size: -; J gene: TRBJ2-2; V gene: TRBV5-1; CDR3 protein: CASIPDQTGELFF; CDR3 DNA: TGCGCCAGCATCCCTGATCAGACCGGGGAGCTGTTTTTT
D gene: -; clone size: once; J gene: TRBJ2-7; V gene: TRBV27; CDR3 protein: CASSFFAGSSYEQYF; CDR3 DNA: TGTGCCAGCAGTTTTTTTGCGGGGAGCTCCTACGAGCAGTACTTC
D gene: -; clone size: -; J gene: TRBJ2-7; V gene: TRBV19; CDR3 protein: CINSSYEQYF; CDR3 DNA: TGTATCAACAGCTCCTACGAGCAGTACTTC
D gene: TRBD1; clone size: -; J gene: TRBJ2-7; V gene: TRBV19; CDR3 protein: CASSIGQGAYEQYF; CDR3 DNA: TGTGCCAGTAGTATCGGACAGGGGGCCTACGAGCAGTACTTC
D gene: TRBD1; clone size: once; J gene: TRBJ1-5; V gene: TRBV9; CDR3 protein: CASSSGGNQPQHF; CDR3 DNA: TGTGCCAGCAGCTCAGGGGGGAATCAGCCCCAGCATTTT
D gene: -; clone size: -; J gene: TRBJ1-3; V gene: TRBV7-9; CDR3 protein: CASSLGSPEIYF; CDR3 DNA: TGTGCCAGCAGCTTAGGATCCCCGGAGATATATTTT
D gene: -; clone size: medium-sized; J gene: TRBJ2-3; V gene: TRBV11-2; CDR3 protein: CASSLGWVALGDTQYF; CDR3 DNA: TGTGCCAGCAGCTTGGGTTGGGTAGCCCTAGGAGATACGCAGTATTTT
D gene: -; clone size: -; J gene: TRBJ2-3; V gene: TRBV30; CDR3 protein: CAWSAGTSRNF; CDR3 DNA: TGTGCCTGGAGTGCTGGAACTAGCCGAAATTTT
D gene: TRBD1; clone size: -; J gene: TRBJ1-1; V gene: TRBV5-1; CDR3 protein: CASSFRGQGMNTEAFF; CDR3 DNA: TGCGCCAGCAGCTTCCGGGGACAGGGAATGAACACTGAAGCTTTCTTT
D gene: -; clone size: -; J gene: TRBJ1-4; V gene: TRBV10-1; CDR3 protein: CASSESVGEKLFF; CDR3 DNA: TGCGCCAGCAGTGAGTCGGTCGGTGAAAAACTGTTTTTT
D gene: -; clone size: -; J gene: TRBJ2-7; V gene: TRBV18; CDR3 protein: CASSTTSYEQYF; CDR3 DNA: TGTGCCAGCTCAACAACTTCCTACGAGCAGTACTTC
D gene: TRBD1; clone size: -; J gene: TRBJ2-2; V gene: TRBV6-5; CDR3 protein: CASSYSQGSGTGELFF; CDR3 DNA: TGTGCCAGCAGTTACTCACAGGGGAGTGGCACCGGGGAGCTGTTTTTT
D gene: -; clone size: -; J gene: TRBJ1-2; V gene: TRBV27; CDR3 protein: CASSFISQGRYGYTF; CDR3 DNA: TGTGCCAGCAGTTTTATCTCCCAGGGGCGCTATGGCTACACCTTC
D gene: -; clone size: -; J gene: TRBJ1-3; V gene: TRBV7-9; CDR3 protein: CASSFWPPGNTIYF; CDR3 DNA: TGTGCCAGCAGCTTTTGGCCACCTGGAAACACCATATATTTT
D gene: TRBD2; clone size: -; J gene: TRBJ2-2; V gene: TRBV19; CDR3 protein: CASSMLAVLTGELFF; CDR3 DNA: TGTGCCAGTAGTATGCTAGCGGTGCTTACCGGGGAGCTGTTTTTT
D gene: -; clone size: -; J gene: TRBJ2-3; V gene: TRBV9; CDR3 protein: CASSPRHTDTQYF; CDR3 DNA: TGTGCCAGCAGCCCTCGACACACAGATACGCAGTATTTT
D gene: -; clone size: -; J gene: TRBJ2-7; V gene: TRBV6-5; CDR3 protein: CANLLDTESYEQYF; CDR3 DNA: TGTGCCAACCTGCTGGACACTGAATCCTACGAGCAGTACTTC
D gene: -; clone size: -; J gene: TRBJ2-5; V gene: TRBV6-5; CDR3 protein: CASSYGGSAETQYF; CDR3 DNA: TGTGCCAGCAGTTACGGGGGGAGTGCGGAGACCCAGTACTTC
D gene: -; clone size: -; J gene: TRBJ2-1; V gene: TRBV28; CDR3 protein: CASSLSRKGQFF; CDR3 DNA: TGTGCCAGCAGTTTATCTAGAAAGGGACAGTTCTTC
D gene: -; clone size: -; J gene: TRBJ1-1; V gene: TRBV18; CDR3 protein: CASSMPGVRNTEAFF; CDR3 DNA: TGTGCCAGCTCAATGCCAGGGGTGAGGAACACTGAAGCTTTCTTT
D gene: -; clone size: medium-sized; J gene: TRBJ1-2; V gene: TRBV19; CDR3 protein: CASSIDSANYGYTF; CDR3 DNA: TGTGCCAGTAGTATAGATTCCGCTAACTATGGCTACACCTTC
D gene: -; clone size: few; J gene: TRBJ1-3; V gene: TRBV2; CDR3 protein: CASSEVGASGNTIYF; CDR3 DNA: TGTGCCAGCAGTGAAGTGGGGGCGTCTGGAAACACCATATATTTT